The sequence of this TCR beta chain was determined in a study of blood T cell repertoires in COVID-19. As for the study in general: Sites across the United States, Italy and Spain contributed samples from acute and convalescent COVID-19.

The sample holds one count of this clone. The CDR3 runs to 16 residues. Trimming removed 4 bases from V and 1 base from J; junction bases left unmatched: 7. Germline V CDR1 and CDR2: LGHNA, YSLEER. The table came from immunoSEQ multiplex PCR; TCRdb's copy has only in-frame clones and leaves some out. This table holds 200,000 to 250,000 clones, around 90% found once. This receptor was obtained from a woman in her thirties who had recovered from COVID-19. This rearrangement joins TRBV4-3 to TRBJ1-3, with 7 positions matching TRBD1. The specimen sequenced was PBMCs or T cells enriched from blood (not recorded which). The CDR3 is CASSPRQGPSGNTIYF. CDR3 in DNA: TGCGCCAGCAGCCCACGACAGGGCCCATCTGGAAACACCATATATTTT.